The 31 T cell receptor beta chains below all came from one sample that was sequenced in a study of Ad26.COV2.S vaccination and SARS-CoV-2 variants. The protocol was immunoSEQ multiplex PCR, while the TCRdb copy is restricted to in-frame clones and leaves out a portion. This table holds hundreds of thousands of clones, approximately 90% found once. Treatment noted: 19 received Ad26.COV2.S at low or high dose, single or two shots; about five received placebo; per-sample allocation not given. On day 63 after the first injection, vaccine and placebo recipients gave samples. The sample in question was peripheral blood, obtained in a trial of Ad26.COV2.S vaccine versus placebo. These receptors were collected from a person aged 18-65 years who received the Ad26.COV2.S COVID-19 vaccine or a placebo.

V usage is TRBV6-1 and J usage is TRBJ1-6; 7 bases match TRBD1. Losses at the gene ends were 3 bases for V and 5 bases for J; bases not matched to a gene: 10. CDR1 is MNHNS, CDR2 SASEGT, per germline. The CDR3 is 17 residues long. The CDR3 spells CASSEARMTGNNSPLHF. The CDR3 coding sequence is TGTGCCAGCAGTGAGGCTCGAATGACAGGGAATAATTCACCCCTCCACTTT.

V and J are TRBV7-3 and TRBJ2-1; TRBD2 might be the D (6 bases). The V end was cut by 5 bases, the J end by 7 bases, with 18 bases between. The CDR3 is 15 residues long. Germline V lookup: CDR1 SGHTA, CDR2 FQGTGA. CDR3 residues: CASSRDRDSVNEQFF. The CDR3 DNA follows: TGTGCCAGCAGCCGTGACCGGGACTCGGTGAATGAGCAGTTCTTC.

The gene calls are TRBV14 and TRBJ1-6; no definite D call. Trimming left V 4 bases short and J 9 bases short, with 13 bases between. Germline-derived CDR1 and CDR2 are SGHDN and FVKESK. The CDR3 contains 14 residues. Written as DNA, the CDR3 is TGTGCCAGCAGCCCACGGACTGGCATTTCACCCCTCCACTTT. Amino acids: CASSPRTGISPLHF.

The chain joins TRBV19 to TRBJ2-1, with 11 bases aligning to TRBD2. The CDR3 runs to 16 residues. Germline V CDR1 and CDR2: LNHDA, SQIVND (reference sequence). Trimming took 6 bases from V and 0 from J; bases not matched to a gene: 4. The CDR3 nucleotides are TGTGCCAGTAGCCCTACTAGCGGGAGCTCCTACAATGAGCAGTTCTTC. Translating gives CASSPTSGSSYNEQFF.

The rearrangement links TRBV24-1 to TRBJ2-2; maybe TRBD2 (6 bases). V was shortened by 7 bases and J by 6 bases, with 8 bases between the two germline ends. CDR1 and CDR2 (germline): KGHDR, SFDVKD. The CDR3 length is 12 residues. DNA for the CDR3: TGTGCCACCAGGGCGGGACCCGGGGAGCTGTTTTTT. This sequence encodes CATRAGPGELFF.

The V call is TRBV23-1, the J call TRBJ2-1; the match to TRBD2 covers 11 bases. TRBV23-1 is recorded as an ORF, its role being uncertain. J was trimmed by 4 bases and V by 4 bases; bases with no gene match: 18. The CDR3 spans 20 residues. CDR3 in DNA: TGCGCCAGCAGTCTAGGGATGGATGGTCTTCTAGCGGGGGGATACAATGAGCAGTTCTTC. Its protein is CASSLGMDGLLAGGYNEQFF.

The chain employs TRBV11-2 and TRBJ1-3; weak D call: TRBD1 (5 bases). This CDR3 comprises 15 residues. Germline values: CDR1 SGHAT, CDR2 FQNNGV. V lost 0 bases and J 1 base, leaving 7 bases between the germline ends. This chain's CDR3 is CASSLEEGSGNTIYF. Written as DNA, the CDR3 is TGTGCCAGCAGCTTAGAGGAGGGGTCTGGAAACACCATATATTTT.

The chain carries TRBV6-5 and TRBJ1-5; no clear D. CDR3 size: 13 residues. Per germline, CDR1 MNHEY and CDR2 SVGAGI. V was clipped by 10 bases and J by 5 bases, with 15 bases between them. CDR3 sequence: CATNYRTDQPQHF. CDR3 sequence (DNA): TGTGCCACCAATTACCGGACCGATCAGCCCCAGCATTTT.

The chain carries TRBV7-8 and TRBJ2-5; the D call may be TRBD1 or TRBD2 (6 bases each). Germline loops: CDR1 SGHVS, CDR2 FQNEAQ. The V end was cut by 3 bases, the J end by 0 bases, with 14 bases between. The CDR3 sequence is 16 residues long. This CDR3 is CASSFGGRAYQETQYF. Written as DNA, the CDR3 is TGTGCCAGCAGCTTTGGGGGGCGCGCCTACCAAGAGACCCAGTACTTC.

The chain combines TRBV5-1 with TRBJ1-2; possible D gene TRBD1, 5 bases. Germline V gene sequence: CDR1 SGHRS, CDR2 YFSETQ. The CDR3 extends over 14 amino acids. V was pared by 0 bases and J by 4 bases, with 10 bases between. Here the CDR3 DNA reads TGCGCCAGCAGCTTGGAGGGGATGAGCTATGGCTACACCTTC. Amino acid sequence: CASSLEGMSYGYTF.

V is TRBV9 and J is TRBJ2-3; 12 positions match TRBD1. From germline, CDR1 is SGDLS and CDR2 YYNGEE. The trim removed 3 bases at V and 1 base at J, leaving 9 bases unmatched. This CDR3 contains 18 residues. In DNA form, the CDR3 reads TGTGCCAGCAGCGGACCGGGACAGGGGGCTCTTGGCACAGATACGCAGTATTTT. This encodes CASSGPGQGALGTDTQYF.

This clone appeared a single time. The rearrangement uses TRBV11-2 and TRBJ2-2; TRBD2 might be the D (6 bases). Trimming removed 5 bases at V and 7 bases at J, with 20 bases between. Germline loops: CDR1 SGHAT, CDR2 FQNNGV. CDR3 size: 16 residues. DNA of the CDR3: TGTGCCAGCAGCGCTCGGGACTCTGCCCCACACGGGGAGCTGTTTTTT. This codes for CASSARDSAPHGELFF.

This rearrangement joins TRBV5-1 to TRBJ2-1, with D hard to call. Trimming cost V 0 bases and J 8 bases, with 6 bases left between them. CDR1 and CDR2 from the germline V gene are SGHRS and YFSETQ. CDR3 size: 12 residues. The CDR3 DNA sequence: TGCGCCAGCAGCTTGGGGGCACATGAGCAGTTCTTC. This codes for CASSLGAHEQFF.

The chain carries TRBV6-5 and TRBJ2-1, with 8 bases lining up with TRBD1. The CDR3 has 15 amino acids. Germline CDR1 MNHEY, CDR2 SVGAGI. J was trimmed by 2 bases and V by 5 bases; bases with no gene match: 5. In nucleotides, the CDR3 is TGTGCCAGCAGTAACAGGGGGGTAGCCTACAATGAGCAGTTCTTC. It is translated as CASSNRGVAYNEQFF.

The V call is TRBV7-9, the J call TRBJ2-7; D not resolved. This CDR3 is built from 16 residues. Trimming left V 5 bases short and J 1 base short, with 18 bases between. The germline CDR1 and CDR2 sequences are SEHNR and FQNEAQ (reference sequence). CDR3 protein: CASSQMLATISYEQYF. CDR3 coding DNA: TGTGCCAGCAGCCAAATGCTGGCGACGATATCCTACGAGCAGTACTTC. Supplemented by reference TRBV7-9 and TRBJ2-7, the full variable domain reads DTGVSQNPRHKITKRGQNVTFRCDPISEHNRLYWYRQTLGQGPEFLTYFQNEAQLEKSRLLSDRFSAERPKGSFSTLEIQRTEQGDSAMYLCASSQMLATISYEQYFGPGTRLTVT.

This clone was seen a single time. The chain employs TRBV29-1 and TRBJ2-2, with a weak D call TRBD2 (6 bases). The CDR3 covers 12 residues. Germline V gene sequence: CDR1 SQVTM, CDR2 ANQGSEA. The V and J ends lost 5 bases and 7 bases respectively, with 11 bases between them. The CDR3 coding sequence is TGCAGCGTTCGGAGGGGAGACGGGGAGCTGTTTTTT. Protein product: CSVRRGDGELFF.

The CDR3 nucleotides read TGTGCCAGCAGTGAACACCTCCCCCTAAGCTCTGGGGCCAACGTCCTGACTTTC. It yields the protein CASSEHLPLSSGANVLTF. This sequence joins TRBV6-1 and TRBJ2-6; D call uncertain. This CDR3 contains 18 residues. Trimming shortened V by 2 bases and J by 0 bases, and 14 bases separated the two germline ends. Germline V gene sequence: CDR1 MNHNS, CDR2 SASEGT.

The chain couples TRBV24-1 to TRBJ2-5; D possibly corresponds to TRBD1 (5 bases). The germline CDR1 and CDR2 sequences are KGHDR and SFDVKD. V was pared by 0 bases and J by 5 bases, with 12 bases between. CDR3 length: 15 amino acids. The CDR3 sequence is CATSDLQGPQETQYF. The CDR3 nucleotides read TGTGCCACCAGTGATTTGCAGGGCCCGCAGGAGACCCAGTACTTC.

This chain links TRBV30 with TRBJ1-5; D remains unclear. The CDR3 covers 13 residues. Trimming took off 1 base at V and 5 bases at J, with 9 bases between the two ends. Looked up from germline, CDR1 is GTSNPN and CDR2 is SVGIG (reference sequence). This CDR3 reads CAWSDSQDQPQHF. The CDR3 DNA reads TGTGCCTGGAGTGACAGTCAAGATCAGCCCCAGCATTTT.

This clone was seen once. The chain couples TRBV4-1 to TRBJ2-5; D gene uncertain. Between the trimmed V and J ends, which lost 1 base and 1 base, there was a span of 7 bases. The CDR3 covers 14 residues. In germline, CDR1 is MGHRA, CDR2 YSYEKL. The CDR3 DNA is TGCGCCAGCAGCCAAGGGCACAGCCAAGAGACCCAGTACTTC. Its protein is CASSQGHSQETQYF.

In nucleotides, the CDR3 is TGTGCCAGTAGTATTGGGCAGTATGGGGCAGATACGCAGTATTTT. This gives the protein CASSIGQYGADTQYF. This chain links TRBV19 with TRBJ2-3; D is ambiguous. Germline V gene sequence: CDR1 LNHDA, CDR2 SQIVND (reference sequence). The CDR3 runs to 15 residues. Deletions cut 3 bases from V and 4 bases from J, with 14 bases between.

Of note for this clone: The sample holds other DNA sequences that translate to the same CDR3. The genes are TRBV13 and TRBJ1-1; D possibly corresponds to TRBD1 (6 bases). CDR3 size: 13 residues. CDR1 is PRHDT and CDR2 is FYEKMQ in the germline V gene (reference sequence). V lost 5 bases, J lost 1 base, and 8 bases lay in between. CDR3 coding DNA: TGTGCCAGCAGCCTGGGACAGAACACTGAAGCTTTCTTT. This translates into CASSLGQNTEAFF.

V and J are TRBV27 and TRBJ2-7; no definite D call. Trimming removed 2 bases from V and 4 bases from J, with 9 bases in between. Per germline, CDR1 MNHEY and CDR2 SMNVEV (reference sequence). The CDR3 has 13 amino acids. The CDR3 nucleotides read TGTGCCAGCAGTTTACTACAGCCATACGAGCAGTACTTC. It is translated as CASSLLQPYEQYF.

V and J are TRBV7-9 and TRBJ2-7, with unresolved D. Germline assignment: CDR1 SEHNR and CDR2 FQNEAQ (reference sequence). This CDR3 has 11 amino acids. Trimming pared 2 bases from V and 5 bases from J, leaving 4 bases between. Written as DNA, the CDR3 is TGTGCCAGCAGCTTATTTGACGAGCAGTACTTC. The encoded protein is CASSLFDEQYF.

The J gene is TRBJ2-1, the V gene TRBV11-3; possibly TRBD2 for D (5 bases). V lost 5 bases to trimming and J lost 5 bases, with 13 bases between them. The CDR3 has 14 residues. Germline CDR1 is SGHNT and CDR2 is YENEEA. The CDR3 is CASSPEGLNNEQFF. CDR3 nucleotide sequence: TGTGCCAGCAGCCCCGAGGGCCTTAACAATGAGCAGTTCTTC.

V gene TRBV18 combines with J gene TRBJ2-1; D is undetermined. The V end was cut by 0 bases, the J end by 3 bases, with 15 bases between. Germline lookup yields CDR1 KGHSH and CDR2 LQKENI. This CDR3 is 17 amino acids long. CDR3 loop: CASSPPQRPSNYNEQFF. The CDR3, as DNA: TGTGCCAGCTCACCACCGCAAAGGCCCTCGAACTACAATGAGCAGTTCTTC.

V gene TRBV6-5 combines with J gene TRBJ1-6, with 7 nucleotides matching TRBD1. Trimming took 6 bases from V and 8 from J; bases not matched to a gene: 4. CDR1 and CDR2 from the germline V gene are MNHEY and SVGAGI. This CDR3 has 13 residues. CDR3 in amino acids: CASRRGQDSPLHF. The CDR3 coding sequence is TGTGCCAGCAGAAGGGGGCAGGATTCACCCCTCCACTTT.

The rearrangement joins TRBV2 to TRBJ1-2; 10 positions match TRBD1. Germline V lookup: CDR1 SNHLY, CDR2 FYNNEI. The V and J ends lost 6 bases and 3 bases, in that order; junction bases with no gene match: 16. The CDR3 is made up of 18 amino acids. The CDR3 region has the DNA TGTGCCAGCAGCGAATTCGGGACCGGGACAGGGGTTGACTATGGCTACACCTTC. It encodes CASSEFGTGTGVDYGYTF.

As for this clone: A read error may account for a junction end that differs from germline. V and J are TRBV7-7 and TRBJ2-5, with 15 bases matching TRBD2. Germline V gene sequence: CDR1 SSHAT, CDR2 FNYEAQ (reference sequence). The CDR3 is 16 amino acids. The CDR3 spells CASSPGLAGGQETQYF. CDR3 DNA: TGTGCTAGCAGCCCAGGACTAGCGGGAGGGCAAGAGACCCAGTACTTC.

V gene TRBV27 combines with J gene TRBJ2-5, with D hard to call. The CDR3 covers 12 residues. Trimming pared 6 bases from V and 2 bases from J, leaving 7 bases between. Germline values: CDR1 MNHEY, CDR2 SMNVEV (reference sequence). CDR3: CASRGLQETQYF. The CDR3 bases are TGTGCCAGCAGGGGGTTACAAGAGACCCAGTACTTC.

The rearrangement links TRBV28 to TRBJ1-1; TRBD1 matches 7 bases. The V gene end was trimmed by 7 bases and the J gene end by 6 bases; junction bases not matched to a gene: 20. Germline-derived CDR1 and CDR2 are MDHEN and SYDVKM. The length of the CDR3 is 17 residues. The CDR3 sequence: CASTPVTGRGRFAEAFF. The CDR3 DNA is TGTGCCAGCACCCCCGTGACAGGGCGCGGTCGATTCGCTGAAGCTTTCTTT.